The 14 T cell receptor beta chains below all came from one sample that was sequenced in a study of blood T cell repertoires in COVID-19. Only in-frame clones appear in the TCRdb table, and some are missing; sequencing was by immunoSEQ multiplex PCR. Counted here are around 68,000 clones, more than 60% occurring once; the ten biggest clones make up about 10%. Specimen: peripheral blood. The receptor source for this set is a woman aged 45-60 years with acute or convalescent COVID-19.

The gene calls are TRBV6-6 and TRBJ1-2, with 7 bases that match TRBD1. The CDR3 spans 13 residues. Trimming cost V 7 bases and J 2 bases; bases outside gene matches: 4. Germline V gives CDR1 MNHNY, CDR2 SVGAGI (reference sequence). The CDR3 DNA reads TGTGCCAGCACCCCACAGGGGAACTATGGCTACACCTTC. Translated: CASTPQGNYGYTF.

The chain links TRBV14 to TRBJ1-6; the match to TRBD1 covers 9 bases. Per the germline V gene, CDR1 is SGHDN and CDR2 is FVKESK. CDR3 length: 15 residues. V was clipped by 1 base and J by 9 bases; unmatched bases: 4. The CDR3 DNA sequence: TGTGCCAGCAGCCAAGTCGGGACAGGGTCTTCACCCCTCCACTTT. Residues: CASSQVGTGSSPLHF.

This clone was observed a handful of times. V gene TRBV7-9 combines with J gene TRBJ2-1; the match to TRBD1 covers 9 bases. The V and J ends lost 9 bases and 5 bases, in that order; junction bases with no gene match: 8. The CDR3 sequence is 14 residues long. Germline CDR1 SEHNR, CDR2 FQNEAQ (reference sequence). CDR3 protein: CASRSGTGNNEQFF. CDR3 nucleotide sequence: TGTGCCAGTAGGAGTGGGACAGGGAACAATGAGCAGTTCTTC.

The chain joins TRBV30 to TRBJ2-7; 9 bases align to TRBD2. Germline V gene sequence: CDR1 GTSNPN, CDR2 SVGIG (reference sequence). The ends lost 2 bases at V and 5 bases at J; junction bases unmatched: 7. This CDR3 spans 14 amino acids. In nucleotides, the CDR3 is TGTGCCTGGAGTCCCGGGACTAGCAGAGACGAGCAGTACTTC. This gives the protein CAWSPGTSRDEQYF.

The DNA of the CDR3 is TGTGCCAGCAGCTTACCCACTCTGAACTATGGCTACACCTTC. Amino acids: CASSLPTLNYGYTF. The V gene is TRBV7-8, the J gene TRBJ1-2; D remains unclear. V was clipped by 2 bases and J by 2 bases, with 9 bases between them. Germline V CDR1 and CDR2: SGHVS, FQNEAQ. The CDR3 extends over 14 amino acids.

The chain joins TRBV7-3 to TRBJ2-1, with D perhaps matching TRBD2 (6 bases). The ends were cut back, 3 bases at V and 7 bases at J, with 10 bases in the middle. Germline CDR1 and CDR2: SGHTA and FQGTGA. CDR3 length equals 13 residues. CDR3 in DNA: TGTGCCAGCAGCTTCGGGACTCATAATGAGCAGTTCTTC. Protein product: CASSFGTHNEQFF.

The V call is TRBV27, the J call TRBJ1-4, with D possibly matching TRBD1 (6 bases). Germline loops: CDR1 MNHEY, CDR2 SMNVEV (reference sequence). This CDR3 region has 15 residues. V lost 5 bases and J lost 4, with 14 bases in between. CDR3 nucleotide sequence: TGTGCCAGCAGTAAGAATGGACAGATTAATGAAAAACTGTTTTTT. As protein: CASSKNGQINEKLFF.

The chain combines TRBV29-1 with TRBJ2-3, with D tentatively TRBD2 (6 bases). Between the trimmed V and J ends, which lost 4 bases and 3 bases, there was a span of 17 bases. The germline CDR1 and CDR2 sequences are SQVTM and ANQGSEA. The length of the CDR3 is 15 residues. The CDR3 DNA reads as TGCAGCGTTGTAGGTGGAGGGAAGAGGACAGATACGCAGTATTTT. Protein product: CSVVGGGKRTDTQYF.

The chain couples TRBV5-1 to TRBJ1-2; D gene uncertain. Germline lookup yields CDR1 SGHRS and CDR2 YFSETQ. This CDR3 is built from 13 residues. The V and J ends lost 8 bases and 0 bases respectively, with 11 bases between them. CDR3 coding DNA: TGCGCCAGTGGAGAGGGAACTAACTATGGCTACACCTTC. Amino acid sequence: CASGEGTNYGYTF.

The rearrangement links TRBV7-9 to TRBJ2-7, with unresolved D. The CDR3 has 12 residues. CDR1 SEHNR and CDR2 FQNEAQ come from the germline V gene (reference sequence). Trimming took 5 bases from V and 4 from J, leaving 9 bases between them. CDR3 amino acids: CASSQGGYEQYF. The CDR3 region has the DNA TGTGCCAGCAGCCAAGGCGGATACGAGCAGTACTTC.

The chain has TRBV7-9 and TRBJ2-1; 7 positions agree with TRBD1. Germline values: CDR1 SEHNR, CDR2 FQNEAQ (reference sequence). After removal of 4 bases from V and 5 bases from J, the junction contained 17 bases not matched to a gene. CDR3 length equals 18 residues. Here the CDR3 DNA reads TGTGCCAGCAGCTCCGACCCGACAGGGAAATATACTAACAATGAGCAGTTCTTC. This codes for CASSSDPTGKYTNNEQFF.

The chain uses TRBV29-1 and TRBJ2-1, with TRBD2 matching over 10 bases. Trimming took 5 bases from V and 4 from J; bases not matched to a gene: 5. The germline V gene has CDR1 SQVTM and CDR2 ANQGSEA. The CDR3 has 14 residues. The CDR3 reads CSVHQREGYNEQFF. CDR3 bases: TGCAGCGTTCATCAGCGGGAGGGGTACAATGAGCAGTTCTTC.

The gene calls are TRBV4-1 and TRBJ2-7, with D maybe TRBD1 (6 bases). Trimming took 6 bases from V and 3 from J, leaving 18 bases between them. Looked up from germline, CDR1 is MGHRA and CDR2 is YSYEKL. The CDR3 is 15 amino acids. CDR3 DNA: TGCGCCAGCAGAGAACTCCGGGACATTAGCTACGAGCAGTACTTC. Translation gives CASRELRDISYEQYF.

About this clone itself: The junction departs from germline at one end; a sequencing error may be responsible. This chain joins TRBV19 and TRBJ1-2; the D gene is possibly TRBD1 (5 bases). The CDR3 totals 14 residues. Per germline, CDR1 LNHDA and CDR2 SQIVND (reference sequence). The CDR3 sequence is CASSGAGTKYGYTF. The CDR3 region has the DNA TGTGCCAGTAGCGGAGCCGGGACTAAGTATGGCTACACCTTC.